These 14 T cell receptor beta chains share one sample of origin, sequenced in a study of metastatic and nonmetastatic thyroid tumors (dated by TCRdb to the early 2020s). The receptor library was made with PCR. Sequenced on an Illumina HiSeq 4000. Using fastp at Q25 and MiXCR, TCRdb reprocessed the public reads and kept productive beta chains. The sample records approximately 30,000 clones, approximately 15% of which are singletons. The ten largest clonotypes hold roughly 7.1% of the sample. None of the patients had been given any treatment before thyroid surgery. The sample was blood. These receptors all stem from a female donor with papillary thyroid cancer or a benign thyroid nodule (not recorded which). Some clones in this sample may be carry-over from other donors' samples.

This clone occurred many times. The rearrangement joins TRBV2 to TRBJ1-5, with D possibly being TRBD1 (5 bases). Germline-derived CDR1 and CDR2 are SNHLY and FYNNEI. The CDR3 extends over 19 amino acids. V was clipped by 4 bases and J by 0 bases, with 22 bases between them. The CDR3 DNA reads as TGTGCCAGCAGTGGCGCACAGTATATCGGGGGGTTTAGCAATCAGCCCCAGCATTTT. It translates to CASSGAQYIGGFSNQPQHF.

The chain employs TRBV24-1 and TRBJ1-2; D remains ambiguous. CDR1 and CDR2 from the germline V gene are KGHDR and SFDVKD. CDR3 size: 13 residues. Trimming removed 6 bases at V and 8 bases at J, with 15 bases between. The CDR3 DNA is TGTGCCACCAGTTACGCCAGAACAAGGGGCTACACCTTC. Its protein product is CATSYARTRGYTF.

This clone was detected many times. The CDR3 reads CSVEETQYF. DNA for the CDR3: TGCAGCGTTGAGGAGACCCAGTACTTC. The chain joins TRBV29-1 to TRBJ2-5, with D uncertain. The length of the CDR3 is 9 residues. Germline V gives CDR1 SQVTM, CDR2 ANQGSEA. Trimming removed 3 bases from V and 5 bases from J, with 1 base in between.

This clone is medium-sized (0.01 to 0.1%) in the sample. The genes are TRBV6-2 or TRBV6-3 and TRBJ2-7; 8 bases are a match to TRBD1. The J segment lost 3 bases and the V segment lost 6 bases, leaving 10 bases of the junction unmatched. Germline V gene lookup returns CDR1 MNHEY and CDR2 SVGEGT. The CDR3 length is 15 residues. CDR3 protein: CASSPGQGALYEQYF. CDR3 bases: TGTGCCAGCAGCCCCGGACAGGGCGCACTCTACGAGCAGTACTTC.

This clone was recorded many times. The chain uses TRBV5-1 and TRBJ2-7; 9 bases agree with TRBD2. Germline lookup yields CDR1 SGHRS and CDR2 YFSETQ. Unmatched junction bases numbered 10, after V lost 1 base and J lost 5 bases. The CDR3 consists of 16 residues. CDR3 nucleotide sequence: TGCGCCAGCAGCTTGTTGGTAGCGGGAGAATCCCACGAGCAGTACTTC. Protein: CASSLLVAGESHEQYF.

The table lists this clone with a few counts. Mismatch with germline at one junction end may stem from a read error. This rearrangement joins TRBV6-1 to TRBJ1-2; maybe TRBD1 (5 bases). The length of the CDR3 is 18 residues. CDR1 is MNHNS, CDR2 SASEGT, per germline. This CDR3 reads CVSSETTTQSRGPAGYTF. The CDR3 DNA is TGTGTCAGCAGTGAAACGACCACCCAGTCCCGGGGCCCGGCTGGCTACACCTTC.

This clone showed up many times. The CDR3 DNA sequence: TGCGCCAGCAGCTTGGGGGGCGTCCTCTCTGGAAACACCATATATTTT. Translation gives CASSLGGVLSGNTIYF. This chain connects TRBV5-1 to TRBJ1-3; TRBD1 might be the D (5 bases). This CDR3 is built from 16 residues. V shed 0 bases and J shed 0 bases, with 10 bases lying between them. Germline CDR1 SGHRS, CDR2 YFSETQ. The variable domain in full, completed from reference TRBV5-1 and TRBJ1-3, reads KAGVTQTPRYLIKTRGQQVTLSCSPISGHRSVSWYQQTPGQGLQFLFEYFSETQRNKGNFPGRFSGRQFSNSRSEMNVSTLELGDSALYLCASSLGGVLSGNTIYFGEGSWLTVV.

As for this clone: One end of the junction fails to match germline, which may point to a read error. The chain employs TRBV13 and TRBJ2-1, with 7 bases identical to TRBD2. This CDR3 has 16 residues. CDR1 is PRHDT and CDR2 is FYEKMQ in the germline V gene (reference sequence). CDR3 in DNA: TGTGCCAGCACCTTAAGAGGTAGCGGGCGCGGCAATGAGCAGTTCTTC. Residues: CASTLRGSGRGNEQFF.

This clone has ten or more counts. Other DNA sequences of this sample code for an identical CDR3. J is TRBJ2-7 and V is TRBV29-1; 11 bases match TRBD2. V shed 4 bases, J shed 6 bases, and the junction held 5 bases outside the gene matches. Germline V lookup: CDR1 SQVTM, CDR2 ANQGSEA. This CDR3 comprises 13 residues. The CDR3 here is CSVVSLAGGEQYF. DNA for the CDR3: TGCAGCGTTGTGAGCCTAGCGGGAGGCGAGCAGTACTTC.

Remarks on this clone: A much more abundant neighbour one base away suggests this may be a read error. The chain couples TRBV5-5 to TRBJ2-4, with a weak D call TRBD1 (5 bases). V gave up 2 bases and J gave up 6 bases, with 9 bases separating them. CDR1 is SGHKS, CDR2 YYEKEE, per germline (reference sequence). The CDR3 is made up of 13 amino acids. The CDR3, as DNA: TGTGCCAGCAGCTTTGTTCAGGGAAACATTCAGTACTTC. This translates into CASSFVQGNIQYF.

Ten or more counts support this clone. The J gene is TRBJ2-3, the V gene TRBV10-2, with D possibly called TRBD1 or TRBD2 (7 bases each). Between the trimmed V and J ends, which lost 6 bases and 2 bases, there was a span of 12 bases. Germline CDR1 WSHSY, CDR2 SAAADI. The length of the CDR3 is 14 residues. CDR3 protein: CASSQGGDTDTQYF. The CDR3, as DNA: TGCGCCAGCAGCCAGGGGGGGGACACAGATACGCAGTATTTT.

This clone was recorded at least ten times. The chain employs TRBV20-1 and TRBJ2-1; 9 nucleotides line up with TRBD2. Trimming at V came to 2 bases and at J to 4 bases, leaving 6 bases not matched to a gene. Germline CDR1 reads DFQATT; CDR2 reads SNEGSKA (reference sequence). The CDR3 is 15 amino acids. CDR3 protein: CSARSGTSSYNEQFF. In DNA form, the CDR3 reads TGCAGTGCTAGAAGTGGGACTAGCTCTTACAATGAGCAGTTCTTC.

V gene TRBV20-1 combines with J gene TRBJ1-1, with D perhaps TRBD1 (6 bases). This CDR3 spans 14 amino acids. Germline-derived CDR1 and CDR2 are DFQATT and SNEGSKA (reference sequence). The V end was cut by 3 bases, the J end by 4 bases, with 15 bases between. The CDR3 region is CSASQGQTSTEAFF. CDR3 DNA sequence: TGCAGTGCTAGTCAGGGGCAGACGAGCACTGAAGCTTTCTTT.

The J gene is TRBJ1-2, the V gene TRBV2, with unresolved D. This CDR3 is 14 amino acids long. Trimming took off 0 bases at V and 3 bases at J, with 8 bases between the two ends. Looked up from germline, CDR1 is SNHLY and CDR2 is FYNNEI. In DNA, the CDR3 is TGTGCCAGCAGTGAAGCGCCCAGGTACTATGGCTACACCTTC. Protein sequence: CASSEAPRYYGYTF.